The subject of this entry is one T cell receptor (beta chain). This clonotype came up a few times. This receptor's antigen is unknown. Base qualities were left out, and no much larger clone turns up one base away. These data belong to a study of T-cell reconstitution after alpha-beta-depleted transplantation in children (dated by TCRdb to about 2016). At the level of the whole study: Using TCR repertoire profiling, the study quantitatively followed how T-cell immune reconstitution unfolded in children after TCRalphabeta/CD19-depleted allogeneic hematopoietic cell transplantation.

Findings and caveats that apply to the study as a whole: Over subsequent months, a decline in hyperexpanded clone frequencies was noted, and after one year, T-cell counts and TCRbeta diversity were mostly ascribed to newly produced T cells. In some patients, the high TCRbeta diversity seen at day 60 was put down to recipient T cells and intrathymic progenitors that had survived conditioning. About two months after transplant, the apparently early recovery of alphabetaT-cell counts reportedly depended on just several hundred clones that had expanded rapidly and came from non-depleted graft cells.

The library relied on PCR. Sequencer: Illumina HiSeq 2500. TCR library preparation used molecular barcoding, with unique molecular identifiers applied to normalize quantification of the TCRbeta repertoire. The public reads were run again by TCRdb, first through fastp at Q25 and then through MiXCR, and only productive beta chains were kept. Each CDR3 protein gets just one entry, which takes the most common genes and DNA from the rows behind it. The sample table shows nearly 200,000 distinct CDR3 sequences, and 6.3% are seen once. Under 6% of the sample belongs to the ten largest clones. The treatment or condition tag for this specimen amounts to: allogeneic hematopoietic cell transplantation with graft depleted of TCRalphabeta T cells and CD19 B cells. Transplant recipients were children who received TCRalphabeta/CD19-depleted allogeneic hematopoietic cell grafts. Trimming costs V 1 base and J 0 bases, and their ends lie 18 bases apart. The CDR3 runs 18 amino acids, cysteine and phenylalanine included. Only the CDR3 portion is preserved as DNA: 54 bases, with reading frame beginning at the first base. The germline V gene sets CDR1 to SGDLS and CDR2 to YYNGEE.

This sequence originates from a girl under three years old with combined immunodeficiency, due to receive a stem cell transplant. The V gene is TRBV9 and the J gene is TRBJ2-3; TRBD2 is perhaps the D gene, given 7 matching bases. Material: PBMCs, obtained before TCRalphabeta/CD19-depleted stem cell transplant. The sequenced DNA: TGTGCCAGCAGCGTATGGGGCGGGGGCTTATCTAGCACAGATACGCAGTATTTT. Translated, this is CASSVWGGGLSSTDTQYF.